The subject of this entry is one T cell receptor beta chain. The target antigen is unknown. J lost 5 bases, V lost 0 bases, and 6 bases had no gene match. The germline CDR1 and CDR2 sequences are SGDLS and YYNGEE. The CDR3 covers 15 residues. The entry originates in a study of cytomegalovirus exposure and HLA in healthy donors. General study points: High specificity and sensitivity for cytomegalovirus status were reported for the classifier. Compared with the roughly 670-donor mean, an Asian-associated ancestry cluster reportedly had fewer N-insertions, according to a later analysis. It was reported that TCR beta sequences correctly inferred the HLA-A and HLA-B alleles for most subjects.

60 Vbeta and 13 Jbeta primers were used in PCR. Profiled with immunoSEQ multiplex PCR; TCRdb holds only in-frame clones, not every one. The sample holds about 200,000 clones, about 76% seen once. The TCR sequence derives from a woman aged 45 to 65 in good health and CMV-seronegative. The sequenced material came from PBMCs. The genes are TRBV9 and TRBJ1-1; 8 nucleotides match TRBD1. CDR3: CASSVELQGGTEAFF. DNA of the CDR3: TGTGCCAGCAGCGTAGAATTACAGGGGGGAACTGAAGCTTTCTTT.